This T cell receptor beta chain stems from a study of cytomegalovirus exposure and HLA in healthy donors (TCRdb year 2017). For the wider study: In an earlier analysis of 550 to 750 of the donors, about 260 Gb of sequence data and 117 million unique TCR beta sequences from 150 million to 200 million T cells were reported. The later analysis used no new phenotypic data to find candidate immune exposures, relying instead on TCR beta sequences and their occurrence across donors. Every discovery cohort repertoire had been produced on one sequencing platform. An earlier analysis of 587 of the donors used high-throughput TCR beta sequencing to judge whether each TCR beta V gene segment behaved as functional or pseudogenic. The T cell repertoires of 670 or so subjects were profiled by immunosequencing and related to cytomegalovirus serostatus. On average, roughly 240,000 unique TCR beta nucleotide sequences were sequenced per donor among 398 genotyped donors of the cohort, with approximately 18% of those sequences being non-productive. The study was designed to test whether signatures of past pathogen exposure could be identified by cataloging public T cell receptors. HLA typing covered class I and class II loci at four-digit resolution. Roughly five DR-DQ haplotypes were handled as single units for association and clustering, since linkage in the cohort was strong. A later analysis re-analyzed previously published TCR beta repertoires from 650 to 800 donors and added high-resolution HLA genotyping to study TCR occurrence patterns. Of the roughly 400 genotyped donors, approximately 83% fell in the genetic ancestry cluster associated with self-reported Caucasian donors. Donor age, sex, ethnicity and CMV serostatus were collected together with the repertoire data. Typing coverage differed by locus: A, B, C, DRB1 and DQB1 were typed in roughly 620-630 donors, DQA1 in 500 to 550, DPA1 in 600 to 610, and DPB1 in 472. In a later genetic analysis, genome-wide SNP genotypes for about three fifths of the roughly 670 donors were used, and that subset was treated as a discovery cohort. To predict cytomegalovirus infection status, the study combined high-throughput TCR immunosequencing, statistical association of individual TCRs with disease status, and machine learning. Along with the 666-subject first cohort, a separate validation cohort of over a hundred different subjects was used. An early release that covered about 600 HLA-typed donors contained about 290 gigabases of sequencing data and tens of millions of unique TCR sequences.

The CDR1 and CDR2 encoded by the germline V gene (reference sequence) are SEHNR and FQNEAQ. Reading from cysteine to phenylalanine, the CDR3 counts 12 amino acids. Just the 36-base CDR3 DNA is kept, in frame starting at base 1. A note on this clone: Its antigen remains undetermined. A read error may produce the germline difference seen at one junction end.

The cohort was made up of roughly 670 healthy bone marrow donors. At the time of sampling, all cohort members were nominally healthy, though unrecorded immune exposures were likely present. The donor tested CMV seropositive, placing the donor among the roughly 270 seropositive members of the cohort. Each donor provided a peripheral blood sample, and peripheral blood mononuclear cells were used for TCR beta sequencing. The Qiagen DNeasy Blood Extraction Kit was used to extract genomic DNA from the blood cell samples. Library preparation was by the immunoSEQ multiplex PCR assay. For the multiplex PCR, a mixture combining 60 forward primers for TCR Vbeta segments and 13 reverse primers for TCR Jbeta segments was used. A multiplex PCR assay on genomic DNA amplified the CDR3 region of rearranged TCR beta genes. The amplified TCR beta libraries were sequenced on the Illumina HiSeq System as 87-base-pair reads. As for the authors' bioinformatics: A later analysis counted tens of millions of unique TCR beta chains across the 550 to 700 repertoires, and roughly 11 million of these chains were shared by at least two donors. To remove PCR and sequencing errors, raw reads were error-corrected and collapsed into unique sequences using a nearest-neighbor algorithm that merged closely related sequences. Alignment of CDR3 sequences to IMGT reference sequences was used to assign V, D and J gene segments. For a sequence to be retained, a match of at least six nucleotides to both a V gene segment and a J gene segment was required. Rearrangements were classified as productive when the CDR3 lacked stop codons and remained in frame with V and J, and all other rearrangements were classified as non-productive. CDR3 was defined according to IMGT convention as the region running from the second conserved V-encoded cysteine to the conserved J-encoded phenylalanine. In an earlier analysis of approximately 590 of the donors, sequences lacking an unambiguous match to a single V gene segment were excluded. An earlier analysis of approximately 590 of the donors called V segments functional above 56.7% productive rearrangements and segregating when the between-donor standard deviation exceeded 5%. A statistical classification framework was built to diagnose cytomegalovirus status from the catalog of TCR beta chain sequences. A later analysis assigned V and J genes by comparing TCR nucleotide sequences with IMGT/GENE-DB human TR gene sequences. In a later analysis, CDR3 sequences and most-parsimonious VDJ recombination scenarios were assigned using the TCRdist pipeline. In a later analysis, every TCR beta chain was defined by the combination of its CDR3 amino acid sequence and its V-gene family, and reads without a unique V-gene family were dropped. A later analysis removed 592 highly shared, low-generation-probability nucleotide sequences to deal with suspected cross-contamination and a sequencing artifact. For each public chain, a later analysis derived a clonal expansion index from normalized ranks of inferred template counts within each repertoire. Generation probabilities in a later analysis came from a VDJ recombination model fitted to out-of-frame rearrangements, and those results were checked against IGoR. In a later analysis, TCR-TCR, TCR-HLA and TCR-CMV co-occurrence was scored with hypergeometric tests, and a repertoire-size bias correction was applied to TCR pairs. To estimate false discovery rates, a later analysis permuted the HLA or CMV assignments 20 times. A later analysis grouped co-occurring TCRs with DBSCAN, adding TCRdist sequence similarity when clustering within HLA-allele-positive subsets. For co-occurrence clustering, repertoires with fewer than 30,000 or more than 120,000 public chains were excluded, along with five repertoires with anomalous nucleotide sharing. As stored in TCRdb, this immuneACCESS dataset retains in-frame rearrangements with V and J assigned. A fraction of the clones does not appear; measured against another copy, unresolved V genes explain less than half of the discrepancy, and the remainder lacks a known reason. That table gives V, J and clone size, and the DNA gave D and trimming. The sample yields roughly 130,000 clones; about 80% were counted once. More than 0.9% of the sample is held by the ten biggest clonotypes.

What the work shows at the level of the full study, not this receptor alone: Broadly in line with IMGT annotations, most TCR beta V segments showed up in productive rearrangements about 87% or about 30% of the time in an earlier analysis of approximately 640 of the donors. The classifier was reported to diagnose cytomegalovirus status with high specificity and sensitivity in both the original and validation cohorts. Assigning TCR associations to individual alleles was difficult when HLA alleles, especially DR and DQ, strongly co-occurred. In a later analysis, several top co-occurrence clusters were reported to appear linked to parvovirus B19, influenza, CMV and Epstein-Barr virus. Presence/absence analyses assumed roughly uniform sequencing depth across donors, an assumption that may not hold. A later analysis found that most CMV-associated TCR beta chains appeared HLA-restricted, with HLA associations seemingly driven largely by CMV exposure. A few of the identified cytomegalovirus-associated TCR beta chains were confirmed in vitro to be specific for cytomegalovirus antigens. Linkage disequilibrium might explain the correlated functional status among segregating V segments, but an unknown experimental factor could not be excluded. A further reported finding was that TCR beta sequences accurately predicted the HLA-A and HLA-B alleles for most subjects in the first cohort. A later genetic analysis reported fewer N-insertions in productive TCRs among donors in an Asian-associated ancestry cluster than the roughly 620-donor mean. A later analysis found that HLA-associated TCR beta chains were more clonally expanded and had lower generation probabilities than equally common non-associated chains. Only TCR beta chains were sequenced in this cohort, and the absence of alpha or paired-chain data limited detectable features. The study gave a list of about 170 TCR beta chains associated with cytomegalovirus. Because HLA typing was missing for some donors at each locus, association tests included only the typed subset. Some IMGT-functional V segments, including TRBV6-2 and TRBV6-3, could not be distinguished by the 87-base-pair reads and were therefore excluded. V-gene and J-gene trimming of TCR beta chains was associated with a missense DCLRE1C variant in a later genetic analysis, and the association was replicated in an independent cohort. A group of highly shared sequence variants was considered likely to be a technical artifact of the sequencing pipeline. For the cohort, immune exposure information was limited to CMV serostatus. A later analysis associated approximately 17,000 TCR beta sequences with specific HLA alleles at a false discovery rate of 0.05. According to the authors, the approach could potentially be generalized to other disease states and immunological phenotypes. In a later analysis, the rate of TCR association differed among HLA loci, with DRB1 alleles having the most associated TCRs and HLA-C alleles having the fewest. Most TCR sequences were seen in very few donors, while some public TCRs were found in many individuals. The earlier analysis of about 600 of the donors excluded roughly 17 rarely observed V segments, including chromosome 9 orphons, because counts were too low.

This chain is built from TRBV7-9 and TRBJ2-7; the D segment could be TRBD2, given 5 matching bases. The sample consisted of PBMCs. The sequence was obtained from a male donor in good health and CMV-seropositive. The DNA sequence follows: TGTTCCAGCAGCTTAGCGATAACACAGCAGTACTTC. Translated, this is CSSSLAITQQYF.